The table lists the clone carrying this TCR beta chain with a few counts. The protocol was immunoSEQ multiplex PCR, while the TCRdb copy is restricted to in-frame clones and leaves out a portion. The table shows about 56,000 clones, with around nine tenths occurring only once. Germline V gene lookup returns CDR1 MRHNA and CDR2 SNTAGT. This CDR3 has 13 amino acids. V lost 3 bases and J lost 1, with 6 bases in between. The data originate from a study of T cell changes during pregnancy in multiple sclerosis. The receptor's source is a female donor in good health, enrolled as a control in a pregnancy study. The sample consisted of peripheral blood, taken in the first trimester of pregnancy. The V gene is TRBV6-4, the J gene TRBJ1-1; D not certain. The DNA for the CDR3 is TGTGCCAGCAGTGAGTCCTCGAACACTGAAGCTTTCTTT. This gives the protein CASSESSNTEAFF.